Each of the 29 T cell receptor beta chains below was sequenced from the same sample in a study of OX40 agonist ivuxolimab in advanced cancers. Generated by immunoSEQ multiplex PCR, the TCRdb table keeps only in-frame clones and is missing some. The data contain under 30,000 clones, 80% to 95% of them singletons. The source was CD4+ or CD8+ T cells sorted from blood, collected in a trial of the OX40 agonist ivuxolimab. These TCRs come from an adult with an advanced solid tumor such as melanoma, head and neck, liver or kidney cancer.

The chain combines TRBV9 with TRBJ2-1; 9 bases line up with TRBD1. CDR3 length equals 16 residues. CDR1 SGDLS and CDR2 YYNGEE come from the germline V gene. The V gene end was trimmed by 0 bases and the J gene end by 3 bases; junction bases not matched to a gene: 4. In DNA, the CDR3 is TGTGCCAGCAGCGTAGTCGGGACAGGGCTCTACAATGAGCAGTTCTTC. Translating gives CASSVVGTGLYNEQFF. Full variable domain (rest looked up from reference TRBV9 and TRBJ2-1): DSGVTQTPKHLITATGQRVTLRCSPRSGDLSVYWYQQSLDQGLQFLIQYYNGEERAKGNILERFSAQQFPDLHSELNLSSLELGDSALYFCASSVVGTGLYNEQFFGPGTRLTVL.

The chain employs TRBV6-4 and TRBJ1-5; D ambiguous. Germline CDR1 MRHNA, CDR2 SNTAGT. The CDR3 is made up of 16 amino acids. CDR3 in amino acids: CTTRVRGIHSNQPQHF. The DNA of the CDR3 is TGTACCACTAGGGTCCGGGGAATCCATAGCAATCAGCCCCAGCATTTT.

J is TRBJ1-2 and V is TRBV14; D possibly corresponds to TRBD1 (5 bases). Germline values: CDR1 SGHDN, CDR2 FVKESK. Trimming cost V 1 base and J 6 bases, with 12 bases left between them. The CDR3 runs to 14 residues. The DNA for the CDR3 is TGTGCCAGCAGCCAAGCTTCGGGGGTGAATGGCTACACCTTC. The encoded protein is CASSQASGVNGYTF.

The chain employs TRBV7-3 and TRBJ2-1, with D maybe TRBD2 (5 bases). Between the trimmed V and J ends, which lost 2 bases and 0 bases, there was a span of 8 bases. The CDR3 runs to 15 residues. Per germline, CDR1 SGHTA and CDR2 FQGTGA. DNA for the CDR3: TGTGCCAGCAGCTTACAAAGCGGCTCCTACAATGAGCAGTTCTTC. Translating gives CASSLQSGSYNEQFF. The full variable domain, in which reference TRBV7-3 and TRBJ2-1 provide the parts outside the CDR3, is GAGVSQTPSNKVTEKGKYVELRCDPISGHTALYWYRQSLGQGPEFLIYFQGTGAADDSGLPNDRFFAVRPEGSVSTLKIQRTERGDSAVYLCASSLQSGSYNEQFFGPGTRLTVL.

V usage is TRBV4-1 and J usage is TRBJ2-7; TRBD1 matches 7 bases. CDR1 and CDR2 (germline): MGHRA, YSYEKL. J was trimmed by 4 bases and V by 3 bases; bases with no gene match: 18. The CDR3 is 18 amino acids. The CDR3 DNA reads TGCGCCAGCAGCCAGTATGGGCGAGGGGGCGATTCGGTGTACGAGCAGTACTTC. This sequence encodes CASSQYGRGGDSVYEQYF.

V is TRBV6-1 and J is TRBJ1-2, with D maybe TRBD1 (5 bases). Germline V gene sequence: CDR1 MNHNS, CDR2 SASEGT. Trimming left V 3 bases short and J 5 bases short, with 13 bases between. This CDR3 has 14 amino acids. Here the CDR3 DNA reads TGTGCCAGCAGTGAGTCAGGGCTCATTTATGGCTACACCTTC. Its protein is CASSESGLIYGYTF.

Here the CDR3 reads CASRPGTSLTDTQYF. In nucleotides, the CDR3 is TGTGCCAGCAGACCCGGGACTAGCTTAACAGATACGCAGTATTTT. The chain employs TRBV7-3 and TRBJ2-3; TRBD2 matches 9 bases. The CDR3 totals 15 residues. With V trimmed by 6 bases and J by 3 bases, 7 bases remained unmatched. Per germline, CDR1 SGHTA and CDR2 FQGTGA.

The CDR3 bases are TGTGCCAGCAGTTGGGGACAGGGGGCCTACGAGCAGTACTTC. Translating it yields CASSWGQGAYEQYF. This chain joins TRBV6-1 and TRBJ2-7, with 11 bases matching TRBD1. The CDR3 consists of 14 residues. Germline V gives CDR1 MNHNS, CDR2 SASEGT. Losses at the gene ends were 5 bases for V and 2 bases for J; bases not matched to a gene: 2.

The rearrangement joins TRBV10-3 to TRBJ2-7; D might be TRBD1 (5 bases). The CDR3 runs to 13 residues. Trimming left V 3 bases short and J 3 bases short, with 9 bases between. Germline V gene data show CDR1 as ENHRY and CDR2 as SYGVKD. The CDR3 region has the DNA TGTGCCATCAGTGAACCAGGGCACTACGAGCAGTACTTC. Amino acids: CAISEPGHYEQYF.

The V gene is TRBV13, the J gene TRBJ2-3; D is unresolved. The V and J ends lost 5 bases and 2 bases respectively, with 17 bases between them. CDR3 size: 16 residues. Germline assignment: CDR1 PRHDT and CDR2 FYEKMQ (reference sequence). The CDR3: CASSQTDSRPTDTQYF. The CDR3 region has the DNA TGTGCCAGCAGCCAAACGGATAGTCGCCCCACAGATACGCAGTATTTT.

This clone was seen just once. V usage is TRBV9 and J usage is TRBJ2-3, with 13 bases identical to TRBD2. This CDR3 has 17 amino acids. Per the germline V gene, CDR1 is SGDLS and CDR2 is YYNGEE. J was trimmed by 6 bases and V by 2 bases; bases with no gene match: 9. The CDR3 loop reads CASSVPGLAGVGDTQYF. The CDR3 bases are TGTGCCAGCAGCGTGCCCGGACTAGCGGGAGTTGGGGATACGCAGTATTTT.

The V and J genes are TRBV6-9 and TRBJ2-7; the D gene is possibly TRBD2 (5 bases). Germline values: CDR1 MNHGY, CDR2 SVAAGI. The CDR3 consists of 13 residues. V gave up 3 bases and J gave up 4 bases, with 10 bases separating them. The CDR3 bases are TGTGCCAGCAGTTACAAAGAGGGTTACGAGCAGTACTTC. Translating it yields CASSYKEGYEQYF.

This CDR3 is CASSEQGATEAFF. The CDR3, as DNA: TGTGCCAGCAGCGAACAGGGGGCCACTGAAGCTTTCTTT. The chain combines TRBV5-4 with TRBJ1-1, with 9 nucleotides matching TRBD1. V was pared by 4 bases and J by 4 bases, with 2 bases of the junction left unmatched. CDR1 SGHNT and CDR2 YYREEE come from the germline V gene (reference sequence). The CDR3 is made up of 13 amino acids.

The J gene is TRBJ2-1, the V gene TRBV7-6; D is possibly TRBD1 or TRBD2 (6 bases each). The V and J ends lost 2 bases and 3 bases respectively, with 11 bases between them. Germline loops: CDR1 SGHVS, CDR2 FNYEAQ. The length of the CDR3 is 15 residues. DNA of the CDR3: TGTGCCAGCAGCTTAAATGAGGGGGGCTACAATGAGCAGTTCTTC. This codes for CASSLNEGGYNEQFF.

The CDR3 DNA reads TGTGCCAGCAGCTTAGAGTTGGCTAGCAGACACACCGGGGAGCTGTTTTTT. Translating it yields CASSLELASRHTGELFF. The chain carries TRBV7-7 and TRBJ2-2, with D possibly TRBD2 on 5 matching bases. Germline values: CDR1 SSHAT, CDR2 FNYEAQ (reference sequence). The ends were cut back, 1 base at V and 3 bases at J, with 15 bases in the middle. The CDR3 length is 17 residues.

The J gene is TRBJ1-4, the V gene TRBV5-4, with D possibly TRBD1 on 6 matching bases. V was shortened by 3 bases and J by 8 bases, with 11 bases between the two germline ends. From germline, CDR1 is SGHNT and CDR2 YYREEE (reference sequence). This CDR3 comprises 13 residues. The CDR3 nucleotides are TGTGCCAGCAGCTCTACAGGGCACGAAAAACTGTTTTTT. This sequence encodes CASSSTGHEKLFF.

This chain uses TRBV27 with TRBJ1-6; TRBD1 might be the D (6 bases). Trimming removed 5 bases at V and 4 bases at J, with 24 bases between. The CDR3 consists of 19 residues. The germline gives CDR1 MNHEY, CDR2 SMNVEV (reference sequence). CDR3 in amino acids: CASSPHITSTGAYNSPLHF. CDR3 sequence (DNA): TGTGCCAGCAGTCCGCACATAACATCGACAGGAGCTTATAATTCACCCCTCCACTTT.

This clone occurred once. The chain uses TRBV4-1 and TRBJ1-3, with no clear D. Deletions cut 0 bases from V and 0 bases from J, with 6 bases between. This CDR3 region has 15 residues. Germline-derived CDR1 and CDR2 are MGHRA and YSYEKL. In nucleotides, the CDR3 is TGCGCCAGCAGCCAAGATCCGAGCTCTGGAAACACCATATATTTT. This sequence encodes CASSQDPSSGNTIYF.

A note on this clone: At one end, the junction sequence differs from germline, possibly due to a read error. The chain carries TRBV19 and TRBJ2-1, with D possibly being TRBD2 (6 bases). Germline V lookup: CDR1 LNHDA, CDR2 SQIVND (reference sequence). The CDR3 has 17 amino acids. The CDR3 here is CASSIDRASDSYNEQFF. CDR3 in DNA: TGTGCCAGCAGTATAGATCGGGCTAGCGACTCCTACAATGAGCAGTTCTTC.

The count of this clone is one. The chain recombines TRBV7-3 with TRBJ2-5, with 9 bases fitting TRBD1. The CDR3 covers 19 residues. V was clipped by 5 bases and J by 5 bases; unmatched bases: 21. Per germline, CDR1 SGHTA and CDR2 FQGTGA. This chain's CDR3 is CASSAIPRPPGQGEETQYF. The CDR3 DNA is TGTGCCAGCAGCGCGATACCCCGCCCCCCGGGACAGGGTGAGGAGACCCAGTACTTC.

The gene calls are TRBV6-5 and TRBJ2-3; D is unclear. Trimming took 2 bases from V and 5 from J, leaving 8 bases between them. Germline V gene data show CDR1 as MNHEY and CDR2 as SVGAGI. The CDR3 has 13 residues. CDR3: CASSYGTLDTQYF. CDR3 sequence (DNA): TGTGCCAGCAGTTACGGTACATTAGATACGCAGTATTTT.

CDR3 residues: CASSHRDREGNTIYF. The CDR3 DNA reads as TGTGCCAGCAGCCACCGGGACAGGGAGGGAAACACCATATATTTT. The chain carries TRBV14 and TRBJ1-3; 9 positions match TRBD1. This CDR3 contains 15 residues. CDR1 is SGHDN and CDR2 is FVKESK in the germline V gene. The V and J ends lost 3 bases and 4 bases, in that order; junction bases with no gene match: 4.

This clone has a single count. The V gene is TRBV6-5, the J gene TRBJ2-2, with 7 positions matching TRBD1. V lost 2 bases and J lost 5; bases outside the gene matches: 2. Germline values: CDR1 MNHEY, CDR2 SVGAGI. The length of the CDR3 is 14 residues. CDR3 loop: CASSYPGGTGELFF. In DNA, the CDR3 is TGTGCCAGCAGTTACCCAGGGGGAACCGGGGAGCTGTTTTTT.

The rearrangement joins TRBV5-1 to TRBJ1-6; D may be TRBD1 (6 bases). The V end was cut by 6 bases, the J end by 7 bases, with 14 bases between. CDR1 SGHRS and CDR2 YFSETQ come from the germline V gene. This CDR3 contains 14 residues. The CDR3 reads CASTDRLGNSPLHF. The CDR3 nucleotides read TGCGCCAGCACCGACAGGTTAGGGAATTCACCCCTCCACTTT.

V and J are TRBV5-1 and TRBJ2-3; the D is unclear. Trimming left V 3 bases short and J 3 bases short, with 8 bases between. Germline V gives CDR1 SGHRS, CDR2 YFSETQ. The CDR3 is 13 amino acids. DNA for the CDR3: TGCGCCAGCAGCTCCATAAGTACAGATACGCAGTATTTT. This encodes CASSSISTDTQYF.

A note on this clone: Sequence at one end of the junction differs from germline and may be a read error. CDR3 sequence: CAGSAGDSPGYTF. CDR3 DNA sequence: TGTGCCGGCAGCGCTGGGGACAGTCCTGGCTACACCTTC. The genes are TRBV9 and TRBJ1-2, with 7 bases that match TRBD1. CDR3 length equals 13 residues. CDR1 is SGDLS, CDR2 YYNGEE, per germline.

The gene calls are TRBV15 and TRBJ2-1, with D tentatively TRBD1 (6 bases). CDR1 and CDR2 from the germline V gene are LNHNV and YYDKDF (reference sequence). CDR3 size: 16 residues. The V end lost 1 base, the J end lost 1 base, and 11 bases lay between the germline ends. The CDR3 protein is CATSRVRGLSYNEQFF. DNA of the CDR3: TGTGCCACCAGCAGAGTCAGGGGTTTATCCTACAATGAGCAGTTCTTC.

In its sample, this clone was seen once. The rearrangement links TRBV7-6 to TRBJ2-3; TRBD2 matches at 11 bases. The CDR3 totals 16 residues. Germline V gene sequence: CDR1 SGHVS, CDR2 FNYEAQ. Trimming cost V 5 bases and J 4 bases; bases outside gene matches: 8. The CDR3 DNA is TGTGCCAGCAGCCCTGCTAGCGGGGGGTTCCCAGATACGCAGTATTTT. Amino acids: CASSPASGGFPDTQYF.

The chain has TRBV12-5 and TRBJ2-5, with D perhaps being TRBD1 or TRBD2 (6 bases each). Trimming stripped 2 bases from V and 5 bases from J, with 18 bases between. Germline V gene data show CDR1 as LGHNT and CDR2 as FRNRAP. The CDR3 is 16 residues long. Here the CDR3 reads CASGLPQGGLTETQYF. The CDR3 DNA reads as TGTGCTAGTGGTTTGCCTCAAGGGGGACTTACGGAGACCCAGTACTTC.